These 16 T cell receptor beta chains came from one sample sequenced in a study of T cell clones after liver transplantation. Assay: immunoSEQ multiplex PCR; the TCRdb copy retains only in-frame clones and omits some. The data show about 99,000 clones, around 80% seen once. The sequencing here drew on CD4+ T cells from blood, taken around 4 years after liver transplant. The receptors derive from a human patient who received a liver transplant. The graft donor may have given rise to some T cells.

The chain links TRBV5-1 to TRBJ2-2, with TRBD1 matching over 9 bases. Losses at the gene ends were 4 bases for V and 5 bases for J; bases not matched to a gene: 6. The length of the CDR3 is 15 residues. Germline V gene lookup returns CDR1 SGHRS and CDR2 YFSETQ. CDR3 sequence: CASSTSDRGTGELFF. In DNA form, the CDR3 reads TGCGCCAGCAGCACATCCGACAGGGGGACCGGGGAGCTGTTTTTT.

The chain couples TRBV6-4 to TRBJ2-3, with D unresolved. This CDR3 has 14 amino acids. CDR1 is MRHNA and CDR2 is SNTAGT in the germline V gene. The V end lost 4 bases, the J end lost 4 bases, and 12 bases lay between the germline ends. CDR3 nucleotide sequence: TGTGCCAGCAGTGCGGCTAGTCTGGCAGATACGCAGTATTTT. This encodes CASSAASLADTQYF.

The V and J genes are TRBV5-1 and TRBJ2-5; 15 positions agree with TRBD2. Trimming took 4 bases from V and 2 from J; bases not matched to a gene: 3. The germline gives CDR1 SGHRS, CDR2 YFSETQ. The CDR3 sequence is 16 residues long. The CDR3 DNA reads TGCGCCAGCAGCCATGGACTAGCGGGGGGGCAAGAGACCCAGTACTTC. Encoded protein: CASSHGLAGGQETQYF.

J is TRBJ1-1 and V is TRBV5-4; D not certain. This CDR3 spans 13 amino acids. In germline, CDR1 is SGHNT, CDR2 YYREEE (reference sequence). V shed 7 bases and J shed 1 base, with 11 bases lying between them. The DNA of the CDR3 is TGTGCCAGCTGTAGATCCGGGAACACTGAAGCTTTCTTT. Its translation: CASCRSGNTEAFF.

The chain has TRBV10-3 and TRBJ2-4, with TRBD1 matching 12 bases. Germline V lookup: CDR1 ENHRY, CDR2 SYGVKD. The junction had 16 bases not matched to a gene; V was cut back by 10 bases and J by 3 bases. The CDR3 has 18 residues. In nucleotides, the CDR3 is TGTGCCACCGGAACCGGGACAGGGGGCCCAGGGGGCAAAAACATTCAGTACTTC. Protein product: CATGTGTGGPGGKNIQYF.

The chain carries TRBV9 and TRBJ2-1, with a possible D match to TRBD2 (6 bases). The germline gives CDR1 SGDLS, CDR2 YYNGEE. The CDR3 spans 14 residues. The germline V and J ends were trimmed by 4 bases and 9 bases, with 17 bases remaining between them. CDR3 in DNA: TGTGCCAGCAGCACCGGGGGTGGGTCCGGTGAGCAGTTCTTC. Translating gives CASSTGGGSGEQFF.

CDR3 loop: CASSLFNLVYNSPLHF. In DNA form, the CDR3 reads TGTGCCAGCAGCCTATTTAACCTCGTCTATAATTCACCCCTCCACTTT. The gene calls are TRBV11-2 and TRBJ1-6; no definite D call. The CDR3 sequence is 16 residues long. Germline CDR1 reads SGHAT; CDR2 reads FQNNGV. Trimming left V 5 bases short and J 3 bases short, with 14 bases between.

The CDR3 DNA reads TGTGCCAGCAACAACAGGGGGGCCGGGGAGCTGTTTTTT. Protein: CASNNRGAGELFF. The chain links TRBV6-1 to TRBJ2-2, with 8 nucleotides matching TRBD1. The CDR3 sequence is 13 residues long. The junction had 4 bases not matched to a gene; V was cut back by 7 bases and J by 6 bases. In germline, CDR1 is MNHNS, CDR2 SASEGT.

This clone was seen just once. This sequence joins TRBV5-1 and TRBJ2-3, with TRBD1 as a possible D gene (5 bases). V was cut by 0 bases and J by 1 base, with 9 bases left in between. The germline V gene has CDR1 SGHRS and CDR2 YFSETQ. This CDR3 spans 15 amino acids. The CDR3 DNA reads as TGCGCCAGCAGCTTGGAACAGGATGGCACAGATACGCAGTATTTT. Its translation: CASSLEQDGTDTQYF.

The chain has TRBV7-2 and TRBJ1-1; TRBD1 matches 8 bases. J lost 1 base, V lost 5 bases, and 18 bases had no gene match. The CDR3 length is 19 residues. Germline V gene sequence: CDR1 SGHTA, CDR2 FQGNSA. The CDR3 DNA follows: TGTGCCAGCAGCCCCCGATCCGGACAGGGTGCGGGACCGAACACTGAAGCTTTCTTT. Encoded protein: CASSPRSGQGAGPNTEAFF.

The CDR3 sequence is CASSEYPGSEQYF. The CDR3 DNA reads TGCGCCAGCAGTGAGTACCCAGGGAGCGAGCAGTACTTC. The chain employs TRBV10-2 and TRBJ2-7; perhaps D is TRBD1 or TRBD2 (5 bases each). Germline CDR1 is WSHSY and CDR2 is SAAADI. This CDR3 is built from 13 residues. V lost 1 base to trimming and J lost 6 bases, with 10 bases between them.

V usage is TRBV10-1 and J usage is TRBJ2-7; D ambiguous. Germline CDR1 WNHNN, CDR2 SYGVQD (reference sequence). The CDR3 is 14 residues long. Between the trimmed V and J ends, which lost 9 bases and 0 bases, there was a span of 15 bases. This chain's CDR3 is CARVSSAVSYEQYF. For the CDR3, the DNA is TGCGCCAGAGTAAGCTCCGCGGTCTCCTACGAGCAGTACTTC.

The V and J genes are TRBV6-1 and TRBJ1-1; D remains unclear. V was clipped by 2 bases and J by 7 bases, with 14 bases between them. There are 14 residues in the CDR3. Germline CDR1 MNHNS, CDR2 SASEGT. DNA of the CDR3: TGTGCCAGCAGTGAAATGGTAGGGCGGATTGAAGCTTTCTTT. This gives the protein CASSEMVGRIEAFF.

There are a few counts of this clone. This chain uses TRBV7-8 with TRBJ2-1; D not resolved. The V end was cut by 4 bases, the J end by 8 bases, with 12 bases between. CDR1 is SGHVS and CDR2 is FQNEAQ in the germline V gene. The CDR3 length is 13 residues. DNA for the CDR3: TGTGCCAGCAGCTCCCGCGTGGGGTATGAGCAGTTCTTC. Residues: CASSSRVGYEQFF.

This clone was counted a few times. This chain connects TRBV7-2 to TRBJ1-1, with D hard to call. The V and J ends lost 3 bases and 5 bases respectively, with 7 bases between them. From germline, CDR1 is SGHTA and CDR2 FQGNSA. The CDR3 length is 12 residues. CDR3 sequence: CASSLLRTEAFF. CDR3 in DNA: TGTGCCAGCAGCTTGTTGCGTACTGAAGCTTTCTTT. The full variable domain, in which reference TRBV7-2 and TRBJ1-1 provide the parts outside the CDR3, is GAGVSQSPSNKVTEKGKDVELRCDPISGHTALYWYRQSLGQGLEFLIYFQGNSAPDKSGLPSDRFSAERTGGSVSTLTIQRTQQEDSAVYLCASSLLRTEAFFGQGTRLTVV.

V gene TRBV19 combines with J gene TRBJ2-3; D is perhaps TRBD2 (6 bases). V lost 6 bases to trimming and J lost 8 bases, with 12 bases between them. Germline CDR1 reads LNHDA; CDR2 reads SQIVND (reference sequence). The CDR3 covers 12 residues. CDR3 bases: TGTGCCAGTAGCTGGAGGGGTGGTACGCAGTATTTT. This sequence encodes CASSWRGGTQYF.